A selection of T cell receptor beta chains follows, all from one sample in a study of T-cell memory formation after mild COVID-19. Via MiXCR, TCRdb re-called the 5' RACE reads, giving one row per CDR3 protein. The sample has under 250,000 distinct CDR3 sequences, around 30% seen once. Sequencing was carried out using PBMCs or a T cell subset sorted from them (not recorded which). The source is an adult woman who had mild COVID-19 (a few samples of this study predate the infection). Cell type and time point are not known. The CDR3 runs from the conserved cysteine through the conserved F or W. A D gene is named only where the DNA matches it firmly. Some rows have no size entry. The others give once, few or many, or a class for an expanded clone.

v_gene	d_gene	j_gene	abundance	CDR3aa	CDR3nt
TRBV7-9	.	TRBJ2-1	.	CASSLAPGLIDEQFF	TGTGCCAGCAGCTTAGCTCCGGGACTGATTGATGAGCAGTTCTTC
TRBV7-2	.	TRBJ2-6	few	CASSLITSRSGANVLTF	TGTGCCAGCAGCTTAATCACGTCCCGCTCTGGGGCCAACGTCCTGACTTTC
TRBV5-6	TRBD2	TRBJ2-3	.	CASSPLAGGLSDSTDTQYF	TGTGCCAGCAGCCCCTTAGCGGGGGGCCTTTCAGACAGCACAGATACGCAGTATTTT
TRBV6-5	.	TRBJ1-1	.	CASHRNRVATEAFF	TGTGCCAGCCATCGTAACAGGGTGGCCACTGAAGCTTTCTTT
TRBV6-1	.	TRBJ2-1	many	CASSGRFSDEQFF	TGTGCCAGCAGTGGACGGTTTAGCGATGAGCAGTTCTTC
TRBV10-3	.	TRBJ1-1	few	CAISVDRVNTEAFF	TGTGCCATCAGTGTGGACAGAGTGAACACTGAAGCTTTCTTT
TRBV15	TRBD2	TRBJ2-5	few	CATSTGGGYQETQYF	TGTGCCACCAGCACTGGCGGGGGGTACCAAGAGACCCAGTACTTC
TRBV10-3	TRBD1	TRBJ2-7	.	CAISEPQTGRNEQYF	TGTGCCATCAGTGAGCCCCAGACAGGGCGAAACGAGCAGTACTTC
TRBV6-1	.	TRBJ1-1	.	CASTGVVAFF	TGTGCCAGCACAGGCGTTGTAGCTTTCTTT
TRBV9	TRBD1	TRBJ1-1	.	CASSVVSGGGGEAFF	TGTGCCAGCAGCGTAGTGTCAGGGGGCGGCGGTGAAGCTTTCTTT
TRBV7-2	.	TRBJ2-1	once	CASSLVVSDYNEQFF	TGTGCCAGCAGCTTAGTAGTCAGCGACTACAATGAGCAGTTCTTC
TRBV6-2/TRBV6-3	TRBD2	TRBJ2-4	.	CATGGSGSVAKNIQYF	TGTGCCACAGGGGGTAGCGGGAGTGTCGCCAAAAACATTCAGTACTTC
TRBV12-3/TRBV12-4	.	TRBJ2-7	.	CASTGSSYEQYF	TGTGCCAGCACGGGCAGCTCCTACGAGCAGTACTTC
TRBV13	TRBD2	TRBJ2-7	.	CASGDRLAGGRNEQYF	TGTGCCAGCGGCGACCGACTAGCGGGAGGGCGAAACGAGCAGTACTTC
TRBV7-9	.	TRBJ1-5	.	CASSLGRLRDSNQPQHF	TGTGCCAGCAGCTTAGGGCGCCTTCGGGATAGCAATCAGCCCCAGCATTTT
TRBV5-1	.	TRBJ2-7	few	CASSFRGSSYEQYF	TGCGCCAGCAGCTTCCGTGGGAGCTCCTACGAGCAGTACTTC
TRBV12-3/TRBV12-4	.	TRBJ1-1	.	CASSPQGWGTEAFF	TGTGCCAGCAGTCCGCAGGGTTGGGGGACTGAAGCTTTCTTT
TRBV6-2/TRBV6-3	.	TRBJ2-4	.	CASSYAGKNIQYF	TGTGCCAGCAGTTACGCGGGGAAAAACATTCAGTACTTC
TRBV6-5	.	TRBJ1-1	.	CATQSRDNTEAFF	TGTGCCACCCAGAGCCGGGACAACACTGAAGCTTTCTTT
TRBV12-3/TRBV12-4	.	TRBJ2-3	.	CASSSDSSHTDTQYF	TGTGCCAGCAGTTCGGACAGCTCCCACACAGATACGCAGTATTTT
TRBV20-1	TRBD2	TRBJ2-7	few	CSAVTSGRKYEQYF	TGCAGTGCTGTGACTAGCGGGAGGAAGTACGAGCAGTACTTC
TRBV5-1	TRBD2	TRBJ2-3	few	CASTGTSGGDTQYF	TGCGCCAGCACAGGGACTAGCGGCGGAGATACGCAGTATTTT
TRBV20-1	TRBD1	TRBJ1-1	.	CSARPQGSWNPEAFF	TGCAGTGCTAGACCACAGGGGAGTTGGAACCCTGAAGCTTTCTTT
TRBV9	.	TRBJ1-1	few	CASSVGTVANTEAFF	TGTGCCAGCAGCGTAGGGACAGTGGCGAACACTGAAGCTTTCTTT
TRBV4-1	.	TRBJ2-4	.	CASSQLRGTENIQYF	TGCGCCAGCAGCCAACTCCGGGGCACAGAGAACATTCAGTACTTC
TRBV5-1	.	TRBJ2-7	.	CASAENTVSSYEQYF	TGCGCCAGCGCCGAAAACACAGTTAGCTCCTACGAGCAGTACTTC